The clone carrying this TCR beta chain occurred a few times. This record belongs to a study of cytomegalovirus exposure and HLA in healthy donors. Across the whole study: Among the roughly 430 genotyped donors, 70% to 90% were placed in the Caucasian-associated ancestry cluster.

Germline CDR1 and CDR2: GTSNPN and SVGIG (reference sequence). The length of the CDR3 is 15 residues. Between the trimmed V and J ends, which lost 3 bases and 1 base, there was a span of 16 bases. Use of 60 Vbeta and 13 Jbeta primers characterized the PCR. Profiled with immunoSEQ multiplex PCR; TCRdb holds only in-frame clones, not every one. Of about 150,000 clones in the sample, roughly 83% were seen once. The sequenced material came from PBMCs. The sequence was collected from a human donor in good health. The J gene is TRBJ2-7, the V gene TRBV30, with TRBD1 as a possible D gene (6 bases). Here the CDR3 reads CAWSADRLPSYEQYF. The CDR3 nucleotides are TGTGCCTGGAGCGCGGACAGACTACCTTCCTACGAGCAGTACTTC.